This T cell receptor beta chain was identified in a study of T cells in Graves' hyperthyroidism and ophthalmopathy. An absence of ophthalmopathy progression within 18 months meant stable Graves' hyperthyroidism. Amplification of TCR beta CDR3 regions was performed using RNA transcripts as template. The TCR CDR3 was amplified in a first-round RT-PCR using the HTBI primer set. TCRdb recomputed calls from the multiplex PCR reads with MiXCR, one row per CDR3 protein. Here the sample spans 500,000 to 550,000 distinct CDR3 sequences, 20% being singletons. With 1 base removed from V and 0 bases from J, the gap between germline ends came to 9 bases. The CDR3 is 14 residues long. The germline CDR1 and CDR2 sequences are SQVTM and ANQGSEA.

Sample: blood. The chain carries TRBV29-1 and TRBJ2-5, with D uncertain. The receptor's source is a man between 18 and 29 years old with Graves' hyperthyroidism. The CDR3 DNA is TGCAGCGTTGAAGCCATAGGAGACCAAGAGACCCAGTACTTC. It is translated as CSVEAIGDQETQYF.